These T cell receptor beta chains were read from a single sample in a study of Ad26.COV2.S vaccination and SARS-CoV-2 variants. Produced via immunoSEQ multiplex PCR; TCRdb's table is partial and in-frame only. The data contain hundreds of thousands of clones, roughly 84% of them singletons. The source was peripheral blood, collected in a trial of Ad26.COV2.S vaccine versus placebo. The receptor set was obtained from a person between 18 and 59 years old who received the Ad26.COV2.S COVID-19 vaccine or a placebo. The CDR3 runs from the conserved cysteine through the conserved F or W.

TRBV27	TRBJ2-2	CASSLRVPGELFF
TRBV27	TRBJ2-3	CASSKVGVVDTQYF
TRBV19	TRBJ1-5	CASSTGQGVVGSNQPQHF
TRBV4-3	TRBJ1-1	CASSQTPGQTEAFF
TRBV29-1	TRBJ2-4	CSVSGQLAKNIQYF
TRBV7-2	TRBJ2-5	CASSFVGIQETQYF
TRBV4-2	TRBJ1-2	CASSQSGTGNGYTF
TRBV5-4	TRBJ2-1	CASSLPGSAPREQFF
TRBV7-3	TRBJ2-2	CASSSPSLAGITGELFF
TRBV4-1	TRBJ1-1	CASSREGDRGLNTEAFF
TRBV25-1	TRBJ2-7	CASSALTLSYEQYF
TRBV7-3	TRBJ2-2	CASSLQGTGELFF
TRBV3-1/TRBV3-2	TRBJ2-5	CASSAGLEWETQYF
TRBV19	TRBJ1-5	CASSTSVDQPQHF
TRBV5-6	TRBJ2-7	CASSLRGPHYEQYF
TRBV29-1	TRBJ2-7	CSVGDTLSEQYF
TRBV19	TRBJ1-4	CASTTGFRTFF
TRBV25-1	TRBJ2-7	CASSPRDRSLPKSDEQYF
TRBV20-1	TRBJ2-7	CSASPGDIPSYEQYF
TRBV6-5	TRBJ1-4	CASSYSSSGTSEKLFF
TRBV5-1	TRBJ2-1	CASSLVRAASSNNEQFF
TRBV5-6	TRBJ1-1	CASSLNRQTEAFF
TRBV7-2	TRBJ2-7	CASSLSTGSPSYEQYF
TRBV7-8	TRBJ1-1	CASSLALNSRAHTEAFF
TRBV29-1	TRBJ2-1	CSVEGTAGGSYNEQFF
TRBV10-1	TRBJ1-3	CASSTGNSGNTIYF
TRBV11-2	TRBJ2-2	CASSQGQGLGTGELFF
TRBV11-2	TRBJ1-4	CASSAANEKLFF
TRBV3-1/TRBV3-2	TRBJ2-5	CASSQDRVSFETQYF
TRBV6-5	TRBJ1-1	CASTLQAATEAFF
TRBV20-1	TRBJ2-3	CSASRGGGRSDTQYF
TRBV19	TRBJ1-1	CASSIGATEAFF
TRBV3-1/TRBV3-2	TRBJ2-1	CASSQDVARNNEQFF
TRBV7-9	TRBJ1-1	CASSIGSGKNTEAFF
TRBV5-6	TRBJ2-2	CASSFQGRGTGELFF
TRBV12-3/TRBV12-4	TRBJ1-6	CASSPTGNSPLHF
TRBV5-1	TRBJ1-2	CASSGGQGGNYGYTF
TRBV6-6	TRBJ2-2	CASRRYGGETTNTGELFF
TRBV6-5	TRBJ1-2	CASTTRRINYGYTF
TRBV4-3	TRBJ2-5	CASSQGVSRETQYF
TRBV5-6	TRBJ2-2	CASSLAPGRGTGELFF
TRBV5-4	TRBJ2-3	CASSFGRAGDTQYF
TRBV30	TRBJ1-2	CAWSSGRVYGYTF
TRBV27	TRBJ1-2	CASSTRTHSPGPYGYTF
TRBV19	TRBJ2-3	CASSILASGDTQYF
TRBV13	TRBJ1-3	CASSSGQGGNTIYF
TRBV30	TRBJ2-3	CAWGPGGISTDTQYF
TRBV5-1	TRBJ2-2	CASRNRDTGELFF
TRBV19	TRBJ1-2	CASRLSSPGQGNYGYTF
TRBV9	TRBJ2-5	CASGTSGGAGETQYF